This TCR beta chain was profiled in a study of T cells after posttransplantation cyclophosphamide. Broader study findings: Tissue-infiltrating T cells from skin or gut overlapped little with blood T cells. TRB clonality was highly associated with recipient CMV seropositivity and reactivation.

The data were produced by immunoSEQ multiplex PCR, yet TCRdb's version contains in-frame clones alone and is incomplete. In total the sample includes tens of thousands of clones, none of them seen once. This clone was recorded a few times. No antigen is known for it. A marrow graft followed busulfan-fludarabine conditioning, with cyclophosphamide on days +3 and +4. The CDR3 totals 15 residues. V gave up 5 bases and J gave up 3 bases; unmatched junction bases: 6. The germline gives CDR1 SEHNR, CDR2 FQNEAQ (reference sequence). Sequencing used PBMCs, obtained after allogeneic stem cell transplant with posttransplant cyclophosphamide. The clonotype comes from a young adult male patient who received an allogeneic stem cell transplant from a related donor, was CMV-positive, and had no GVHD. The T cells may come from the graft donor. The J gene is TRBJ2-5, the V gene TRBV7-9; TRBD2 matches at 10 bases. CDR3 sequence reads: CASSAHGLAEETQYF. The CDR3 nucleotides are TGTGCCAGCAGCGCCCACGGACTAGCGGAAGAGACCCAGTACTTC.